One sample yielded the 10 T cell receptor beta chains listed below, sequenced in a study of T-cell memory formation after mild COVID-19. TCRdb reprocessed the 5' RACE reads with MiXCR, giving one entry per CDR3 protein. The table shows roughly 450,000 distinct CDR3 sequences, with 18% occurring only once. Sequencing was carried out using PBMCs or a T cell subset sorted from them (not recorded which). The receptors were sampled from an adult woman who had mild COVID-19 (a few samples of this study predate the infection). Cell type and time point are not known.

This clonotype has ten or more counts. The gene calls are TRBV2 and TRBJ2-7, with D unresolved. CDR1 is SNHLY, CDR2 FYNNEI, per germline. CDR3 size: 11 residues. Trimming removed 4 bases at V and 6 bases at J, with 7 bases between. The DNA for the CDR3 is TGTGCCAGCAGTGTAAGAAGCGAGCAGTACTTC. Translated, it gives CASSVRSEQYF.

This rearrangement joins TRBV15 to TRBJ1-1, with 7 bases fitting TRBD1. CDR3 size: 13 residues. V was pared by 5 bases and J by 3 bases, with 3 bases of the junction left unmatched. The germline V gene encodes CDR1 LNHNV and CDR2 YYDKDF (reference sequence). In DNA form, the CDR3 reads TGTGCCACCAGCCAGGGGGTCCACACTGAAGCTTTCTTT. Translating gives CATSQGVHTEAFF.

The chain uses TRBV12-3 or TRBV12-4 and TRBJ2-7; maybe TRBD2 (7 bases). CDR3 length equals 12 residues. V lost 5 bases and J lost 6, with 11 bases in between. This chain's CDR3 is CASSIRGGEQYF. The CDR3 DNA reads as TGTGCCAGCAGTATTAGGGGGGGCGAGCAGTACTTC.

At least ten counts were recorded for this clonotype. The rearrangement joins TRBV7-2 to TRBJ2-3; no clear D. In germline, CDR1 is SGHTA, CDR2 FQGNSA. V was pared by 6 bases and J by 3 bases, with 16 bases between. The CDR3 loop spans 15 amino acids. The CDR3 spells CASSYRLGPTDTQYF. The CDR3 nucleotides read TGTGCCAGCAGTTACCGTCTAGGTCCTACAGATACGCAGTATTTT.

To note about this clonotype: At one end, the junction sequence differs from germline, possibly due to a read error. CDR3 residues: CASSLGRGRQF. CDR3 in DNA: TGTGCCAGCAGCTTAGGGAGAGGTCGCCAGTTC. The chain carries TRBV11-2 and TRBJ2-1; no firm D call. This CDR3 has 11 residues. Germline CDR1 and CDR2: SGHAT and FQNNGV.

There are a few counts of this clonotype. This sequence joins TRBV5-1 and TRBJ1-1, with 10 nucleotides matching TRBD1. The J segment lost 7 bases and the V segment lost 2 bases, leaving 8 bases of the junction unmatched. The V gene's germline CDR1 is SGHRS and CDR2 YFSETQ. The CDR3 sequence is 15 residues long. The CDR3 loop is CASSLQPGQGSEAFF. CDR3 nucleotides: TGCGCCAGCAGCTTACAACCGGGACAGGGGAGTGAAGCTTTCTTT.

This chain links TRBV20-1 with TRBJ2-1; D gene uncertain. The CDR3 covers 9 residues. Trimming left V 5 bases short and J 15 bases short, with 11 bases between. CDR1 and CDR2 (germline): DFQATT, SNEGSKA (reference sequence). This CDR3 is CSAPEVGFF. The CDR3 DNA sequence: TGCAGTGCTCCGGAAGTCGGGTTCTTC.

The J gene is TRBJ2-3, the V gene TRBV5-1, with TRBD2 matching 12 bases. CDR3 length: 17 amino acids. In germline, CDR1 is SGHRS, CDR2 YFSETQ. The V segment lost 3 bases and the J segment 2 bases; nucleotides outside the gene matches: 7. The CDR3 coding sequence is TGCGCCAGCAGCTGGGGAGGACTAGCGGGGACCACAGATACGCAGTATTTT. Translation gives CASSWGGLAGTTDTQYF.

This clonotype was detected a few times. V gene TRBV18 combines with J gene TRBJ1-1; D unresolved. CDR3 length equals 14 residues. V lost 5 bases and J 0 bases, leaving 10 bases between the germline ends. The germline V gene has CDR1 KGHSH and CDR2 LQKENI. The CDR3 protein is CASSVGIMNTEAFF. CDR3 bases: TGTGCCAGCTCAGTTGGTATCATGAACACTGAAGCTTTCTTT.

CDR3 sequence (DNA): TGTGCCAGCAGCGCCGGGACAGGGGGCGGCAGTCTGTTTTTT. Protein: CASSAGTGGGSLFF. The chain has TRBV5-6 and TRBJ2-2; 12 bases map to TRBD1. The CDR3 runs 14 residues. Germline values: CDR1 SGHDT, CDR2 YYEEEE. V gave up 4 bases and J gave up 14 bases; unmatched junction bases: 9.